The clone carrying this T cell receptor (beta chain) was seen only once. Its antigen is not known. The data were taken from a study of CD4+ T cells in melanoma. The method was immunoSEQ multiplex PCR; TCRdb's version includes in-frame clones alone and lacks a portion of them. Among some 14,000 clones, 75% to 90% were seen once, and the ten largest hold about 6.6%. V lost 5 bases to trimming and J lost 0 bases; unmatched junction nucleotides: 7. CDR1 is PRHDT, CDR2 FYEKMQ, per germline (reference sequence). There are 19 residues in the CDR3. Whole-study findings and limits: A reported correlation linked neoantigen-specific CD4+ T cells to CD8+, macrophage and B cell function. Diverse differentiation states were reported for melanoma neoantigen-specific CD4+ T cells.

The J gene is TRBJ2-1, the V gene TRBV13; 16 nucleotides agree with TRBD2. The clonotype comes from a human donor with melanoma. Sequenced input: cells from a culture (not recorded whether cultured in vitro). The CDR3 region has the DNA TGTGCCAGCAGCCCGGGACTAGCGGGGGGGCTGGGCTCCTACAATGAGCAGTTCTTC. This gives the protein CASSPGLAGGLGSYNEQFF.